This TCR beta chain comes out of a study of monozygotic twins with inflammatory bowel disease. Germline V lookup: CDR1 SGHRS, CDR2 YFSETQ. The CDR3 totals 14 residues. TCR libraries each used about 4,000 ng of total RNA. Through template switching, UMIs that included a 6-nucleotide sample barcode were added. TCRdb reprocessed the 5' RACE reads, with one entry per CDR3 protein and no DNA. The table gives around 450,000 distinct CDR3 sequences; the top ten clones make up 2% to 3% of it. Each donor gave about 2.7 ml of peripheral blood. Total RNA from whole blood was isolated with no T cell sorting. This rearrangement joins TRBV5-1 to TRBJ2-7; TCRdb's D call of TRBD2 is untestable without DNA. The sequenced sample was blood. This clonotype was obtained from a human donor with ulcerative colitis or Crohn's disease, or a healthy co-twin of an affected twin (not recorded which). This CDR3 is CASSLGGDTAEQYF.